The 7 T cell receptor beta chains below were found in one sample sequenced in a study of cytomegalovirus exposure and HLA in healthy donors. PCR was performed using 60 Vbeta and 13 Jbeta primers. Data came from immunoSEQ multiplex PCR; TCRdb stores just in-frame clones and leaves some out. The table lists 150,000 to 200,000 clones, 75% to 90% of them singletons. The specimen was PBMCs. The receptors stem from a man aged 35-49 years in good health and CMV-seropositive.

V is TRBV19 and J is TRBJ2-7; 7 nucleotides align to TRBD2. The CDR3 runs 16 residues. Germline CDR1 reads LNHDA; CDR2 reads SQIVND (reference sequence). With V trimmed by 4 bases and J by 0 bases, 9 bases remained unmatched. The DNA for the CDR3 is TGTGCCAGTAGTACCGTTCGGGGACTAACCTCCTACGAGCAGTACTTC. As protein: CASSTVRGLTSYEQYF. Full variable domain (rest looked up from reference TRBV19 and TRBJ2-7): DGGITQSPKYLFRKEGQNVTLSCEQNLNHDAMYWYRQDPGQGLRLIYYSQIVNDFQKGDIAEGYSVSREKKESFPLTVTSAQKNPTAFYLCASSTVRGLTSYEQYFGPGTRLTVT.

The V and J genes are TRBV5-6 and TRBJ2-7; 9 nucleotides align to TRBD1. CDR1 and CDR2 (germline): SGHDT, YYEEEE. The V segment lost 3 bases and the J segment 5 bases; nucleotides outside the gene matches: 6. CDR3 length equals 14 residues. The CDR3 sequence is CASSWGTGYDEQYF. DNA for the CDR3: TGTGCCAGCAGCTGGGGGACAGGGTATGACGAGCAGTACTTC.

The chain employs TRBV9 and TRBJ1-3; no reliable D call. This CDR3 is built from 13 residues. V was trimmed by 1 base and J by 4 bases, leaving 6 bases between them. Germline V gene lookup returns CDR1 SGDLS and CDR2 YYNGEE. In DNA, the CDR3 is TGTGCCAGCAGCGTATCACAGGGAAACACCATATATTTT. Its translation is CASSVSQGNTIYF.

The chain employs TRBV7-3 and TRBJ1-2, with a possible D match to TRBD1 (5 bases). The ends were cut back, 5 bases at V and 2 bases at J, with 12 bases in the middle. Germline values: CDR1 SGHTA, CDR2 FQGTGA. This CDR3 region has 14 residues. CDR3 sequence reads: CASSPGEGNYGYTF. CDR3 in DNA: TGTGCCAGCAGCCCCGGGGAGGGGAACTATGGCTACACCTTC. Filled out from reference TRBV7-3 and TRBJ1-2, the complete variable domain reads GAGVSQTPSNKVTEKGKYVELRCDPISGHTALYWYRQSLGQGPEFLIYFQGTGAADDSGLPNDRFFAVRPEGSVSTLKIQRTERGDSAVYLCASSPGEGNYGYTFGSGTRLTVV.

This chain joins TRBV27 and TRBJ2-7; possible D gene TRBD2, 5 bases. Trimming left V 6 bases short and J 0 bases short, with 15 bases between. Germline V gives CDR1 MNHEY, CDR2 SMNVEV (reference sequence). The CDR3 consists of 15 residues. The CDR3 sequence is CASSAAGLSSYEQYF. Written as DNA, the CDR3 is TGTGCCAGCAGCGCGGCGGGCCTTAGCTCCTACGAGCAGTACTTC.

The V call is TRBV11-2, the J call TRBJ1-2, with a weak D call TRBD1 (6 bases). Per the germline V gene, CDR1 is SGHAT and CDR2 is FQNNGV. The germline V and J ends were trimmed by 4 bases and 4 bases, with 10 bases remaining between them. This CDR3 spans 13 amino acids. CDR3 residues: CASSSTGPYGYTF. As DNA, the CDR3 is TGTGCCAGCAGCTCGACAGGCCCCTATGGCTACACCTTC.

The chain employs TRBV5-4 and TRBJ2-7, with D perhaps TRBD1 (5 bases). The CDR3 runs to 15 residues. CDR1 and CDR2 (germline): SGHNT, YYREEE (reference sequence). Trimming took 6 bases from V and 0 from J, leaving 16 bases between them. The chain's CDR3 is CASTAAAGFSYEQYF. In nucleotides, the CDR3 is TGTGCCAGCACTGCGGCGGCAGGGTTCTCCTACGAGCAGTACTTC. Supplemented by reference TRBV5-4 and TRBJ2-7, the full variable domain reads ETGVTQSPTHLIKTRGQQVTLRCSSQSGHNTVSWYQQALGQGPQFIFQYYREEENGRGNFPPRFSGLQFPNYSSELNVNALELDDSALYLCASTAAAGFSYEQYFGPGTRLTVT.